These T cell receptor beta chains were read from a single sample in a study of CD8+CD57+ T cells in acquired aplastic anemia. MiXCR, run by TCRdb on the reads, gives a single entry per CDR3 protein. The data hold more than 150,000 distinct CDR3 sequences, with roughly 64% observed a single time. Sequencing was carried out using sorted CD4+, CD8+, or CD8+CD57+ T cells (not recorded which) from PBMCs. The receptors derive from a human donor with severe aplastic anemia or a healthy control (not recorded which). Both conserved end residues are part of each CDR3. A D gene is named only where the DNA matches it firmly. Not every row has a clone size; where given, it reads once, few, many or a size class.

-	TRBV7-2	-	TRBJ1-3	CASSLQHSGNTIYF	TGTGCCAGCAGCTTACAGCATTCTGGAAACACCATATATTTT
TRBD1	TRBV2	-	TRBJ2-7	CASRTGMFGYEQYF	TGTGCCAGCAGGACAGGGATGTTTGGGTACGAGCAGTACTTC
-	TRBV19	-	TRBJ2-3	CASNPGSTTDTQYF	TGTGCCAGTAACCCTGGGAGTACTACAGATACGCAGTATTTT
-	TRBV9	once	TRBJ2-7	CASSIRQYEQYF	TGTGCCAGCAGCATTCGACAGTACGAGCAGTACTTC
TRBD1	TRBV27	-	TRBJ1-1	CASSFRQGLDGAFF	TGTGCCAGCAGTTTTCGACAGGGACTAGATGGAGCTTTCTTT
-	TRBV6-4	-	TRBJ2-7	CASSCAYEQYF	TGTGCCAGCAGTTGCGCCTACGAGCAGTACTTC
-	TRBV29-1	-	TRBJ2-1	CSVDVGQGDEQFF	TGCAGCGTTGATGTGGGGCAGGGTGACGAGCAGTTCTTC
-	TRBV18	-	TRBJ2-7	CASSPDRGRSEQYF	TGTGCCAGCTCACCGGACCGGGGGCGCAGCGAGCAGTACTTC
TRBD1	TRBV10-2	-	TRBJ2-7	CASSDRQGVGGEQYF	TGCGCCAGCAGTGACAGACAGGGGGTCGGAGGCGAGCAGTACTTC
-	TRBV29-1	-	TRBJ2-3	CSVDLTDTQYF	TGCAGCGTTGATCTAACAGATACGCAGTATTTT
TRBD1	TRBV7-6	-	TRBJ2-7	CASSPTGGNVRDEQYF	TGTGCCAGCAGCCCTACAGGGGGCAATGTTCGGGACGAGCAGTACTTC
TRBD2	TRBV7-6	many	TRBJ2-7	CASSAGGGYEQYF	TGTGCCAGCAGTGCGGGGGGAGGCTACGAGCAGTACTTC
-	TRBV20-1	-	TRBJ1-5	CSASRRGRSNQPQHF	TGCAGTGCTAGTCGGCGGGGGCGAAGCAATCAGCCCCAGCATTTT
-	TRBV7-9	-	TRBJ1-5	CASSSQYNRGRGGNQPQHF	TGTGCCAGCAGCTCCCAATATAACCGAGGCAGGGGTGGCAATCAGCCCCAGCATTTT
TRBD1	TRBV20-1	-	TRBJ1-3	CSASTGTVGNTIYF	TGCAGTGCTAGTACCGGGACAGTTGGAAACACCATATATTTT
TRBD1	TRBV7-2	-	TRBJ2-7	CATRTGQWAYEQYF	TGTGCCACCCGGACAGGCCAGTGGGCCTACGAGCAGTACTTC
-	TRBV29-1	-	TRBJ2-7	CSVCRVEGTYEQYF	TGCAGCGTTTGTCGTGTTGAGGGGACCTACGAGCAGTACTTC
-	TRBV27	-	TRBJ1-1	CASRVGVGNTEAFF	TGTGCCAGCAGGGTAGGGGTTGGGAACACTGAAGCTTTCTTT
-	TRBV2	few	TRBJ1-2	CASSEITAYGYTF	TGTGCCAGCAGTGAAATCACAGCCTATGGCTACACCTTC
-	TRBV11-2	many	TRBJ1-2	CASSLGTGLAYGYTF	TGTGCCAGCAGCTTAGGAACCGGCTTAGCCTATGGCTACACCTTC
-	TRBV11-2	many	TRBJ1-1	CASSSGLNTEAFF	TGTGCCAGCAGCTCCGGGCTGAACACTGAAGCTTTCTTT
TRBD1	TRBV11-3	many	TRBJ2-1	CASSLGRDRGTYNEQFF	TGTGCCAGCAGCTTAGGTCGGGACAGGGGGACATACAATGAGCAGTTCTTC
TRBD1	TRBV7-2	-	TRBJ2-5	CASSLEAGTGETQYF	TGTGCCAGCAGCTTAGAAGCCGGGACAGGGGAGACCCAGTACTTC
-	TRBV24-1	many	TRBJ2-1	CATSDWAGSKFF	TGTGCCACCAGTGATTGGGCAGGCAGTAAGTTCTTC
-	TRBV7-9	once	TRBJ2-5	CARSLGGTLQETQYF	TGTGCCAGAAGCTTAGGCGGGACACTCCAAGAGACCCAGTACTTC
TRBD2	TRBV20-1	-	TRBJ2-2	CSARDGTSGNTGELFF	TGCAGTGCTAGAGATGGGACTAGCGGGAACACCGGGGAGCTGTTTTTT
TRBD2	TRBV2	-	TRBJ2-1	CASSEASGGLYNEQFF	TGTGCCAGCAGTGAGGCTAGCGGGGGGCTGTACAATGAGCAGTTCTTC
TRBD1	TRBV15	-	TRBJ2-1	CATSAGQDTYNEQFF	TGTGCCACCAGCGCCGGACAGGACACCTACAATGAGCAGTTCTTC
TRBD1	TRBV7-2	-	TRBJ1-2	CASSPLSEFGQGNGYTF	TGTGCCAGCAGCCCCCTCTCGGAGTTTGGACAGGGGAATGGCTACACCTTC
-	TRBV2	few	TRBJ1-1	CASSEGRGVEGFF	TGTGCCAGCAGTGAAGGGAGGGGAGTTGAAGGTTTCTTT
-	TRBV13	once	TRBJ2-7	CASSLFGDEQYF	TGTGCCAGCAGCTTGTTCGGGGACGAGCAGTACTTC
-	TRBV24-1	few	TRBJ1-4	CATSEPGNEKLFF	TGTGCCACCAGTGAACCGGGTAATGAAAAACTGTTTTTT
-	TRBV7-9	once	TRBJ1-1	CATYMENMNTEAFF	TGTGCCACCTACATGGAAAACATGAACACTGAAGCTTTCTTT
-	TRBV5-4	-	TRBJ2-1	CASSLEGAAYNEQFF	TGTGCCAGCAGCTTGGAAGGGGCTGCCTACAATGAGCAGTTCTTC
TRBD1	TRBV20-1	-	TRBJ1-2	CSATPGQGRYGYTF	TGCAGTGCTACCCCGGGACAGGGGAGGTATGGCTACACCTTC
-	TRBV20-1	-	TRBJ2-7	CSARGLSYEQYF	TGCAGTGCTAGGGGCCTCTCCTACGAGCAGTACTTC
-	TRBV13	-	TRBJ1-2	CASSTQGHGYGYTF	TGTGCCAGCAGCACACAGGGTCATGGCTATGGCTACACCTTC
-	TRBV10-3	few	TRBJ1-1	CAINRDKMNTEAFF	TGTGCCATCAACCGGGACAAAATGAACACTGAAGCTTTCTTT
TRBD2	TRBV2	-	TRBJ2-4	CASSERGGILYF	TGTGCCAGCAGTGAACGGGGGGGAATCCTCTACTTC
TRBD1	TRBV7-3	-	TRBJ1-5	CASSEDRGDQPQHF	TGTGCCAGCAGTGAGGACAGGGGGGATCAGCCCCAGCATTTT